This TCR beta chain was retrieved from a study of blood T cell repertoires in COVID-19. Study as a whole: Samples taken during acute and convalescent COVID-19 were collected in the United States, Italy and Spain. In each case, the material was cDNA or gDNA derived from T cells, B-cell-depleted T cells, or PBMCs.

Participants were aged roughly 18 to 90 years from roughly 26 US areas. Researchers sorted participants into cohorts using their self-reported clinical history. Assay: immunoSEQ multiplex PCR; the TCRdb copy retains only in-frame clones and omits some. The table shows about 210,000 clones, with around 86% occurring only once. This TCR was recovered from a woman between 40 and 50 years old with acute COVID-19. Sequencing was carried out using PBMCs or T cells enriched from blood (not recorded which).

The CDR3 coding sequence is TGCAGCGTTGGCCATTCAATGAGGCAAGAGACCCAGTACTTC. This codes for CSVGHSMRQETQYF. This chain links TRBV29-1 with TRBJ2-5; D remains unclear. Germline V CDR1 and CDR2: SQVTM, ANQGSEA. V dropped 4 bases and J dropped 2 bases, with 14 bases sitting between them. The CDR3 covers 14 residues.